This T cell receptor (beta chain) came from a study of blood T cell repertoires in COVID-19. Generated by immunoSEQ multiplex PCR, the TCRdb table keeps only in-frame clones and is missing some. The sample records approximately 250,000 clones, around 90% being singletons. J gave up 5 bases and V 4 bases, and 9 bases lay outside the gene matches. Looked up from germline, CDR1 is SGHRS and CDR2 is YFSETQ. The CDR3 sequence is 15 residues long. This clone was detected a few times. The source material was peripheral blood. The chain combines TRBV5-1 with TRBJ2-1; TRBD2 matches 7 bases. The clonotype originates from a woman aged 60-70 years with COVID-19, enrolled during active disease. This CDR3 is CASSIAQRGHNEQFF. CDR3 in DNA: TGCGCCAGCAGCATCGCCCAGCGGGGCCACAATGAGCAGTTCTTC.